Sequencing of this T cell receptor (beta chain) was carried out in a study of T-cell reconstitution after alpha-beta-depleted transplantation in children. Study-wide findings and caveats: From newly produced T cells came most of the T-cell counts and diversity one year after transplant. The high TCRbeta diversity at day 60 in some patients came from surviving recipient T cells and thymic progenitors. Reported findings indicate that, about two months after transplant, alpha-beta T cells came from several hundred expanded clones, which were derived from non-depleted graft cells.

J gave up 4 bases and V 5 bases, and 14 bases lay outside the gene matches. The V gene's germline CDR1 is SGHRS and CDR2 YFSETQ. This CDR3 is 17 amino acids long. Molecular barcoding with unique molecular identifiers was used for the TCRbeta library. Each CDR3 protein gets one entry after TCRdb re-called the PCR reads with MiXCR. The data show a few hundred thousand distinct CDR3 sequences, more than 20% seen once. To note about this clonotype: Its antigen is still unknown.

This material consisted of PBMCs, taken before TCRalphabeta/CD19-depleted stem cell transplant. The TCR was taken from a boy less than two years old with Wiskott-Aldrich syndrome, due to receive a stem cell transplant. This sequence joins TRBV5-1 and TRBJ2-7, with TRBD2 matching 11 bases. CDR3 in amino acids: CASRLNVLAGGLYEQYF. CDR3 DNA sequence: TGCGCCAGCAGGTTAAATGTCCTAGCGGGAGGCCTGTACGAGCAGTACTTC.